This TCR beta chain derives from a study of CXCR3-negative and CXCR3-positive naive CD8 T cells. Findings and limits, study-wide: TRB CDR3s were more hydrophobic in CXCR3-positive than in CXCR3-negative naive cells. TRBV-TRBJ usage was alike in naive CXCR3-negative and CXCR3-positive cells but differed in memory cells. After cryopreservation, expression of CXCR3 was partially reduced, and most assays were run with fresh PBMCs.

A note on this clonotype: Its antigen is not identified.

Each TRB cDNA library was prepared by 5' RACE (with UMI labels). Following a re-call of the 5' RACE reads, TCRdb has one entry per CDR3 protein and lacks DNA. Its table lists 49,000 or so distinct CDR3 sequences. Germline V gives CDR1 LGHNA, CDR2 YSLEER. The CDR3 length is 16 residues. Sequencing input: naive CXCR3+ CD8+ T cells from blood. Described subset: CD45RO-CCR7+CD27+CD95- naive CD8+ T cells expressing CXCR3 (TNR3+). The receptor's source is a human donor in good health. Some clones in this sample may be carry-over from other donors' samples. V is TRBV4-3 and J is TRBJ2-7; absent DNA, TCRdb's TRBD2 call cannot be checked. The CDR3 protein is CASSQDLAGGSYEQYF.